This passage covers 30 T cell receptor beta chains from one sample sequenced in a study of T cell responses to AZD1222 COVID-19 vaccine. This table comes from immunoSEQ multiplex PCR, and its TCRdb copy is limited to in-frame clones, with some not included. In the table there are 130,000 or so clones, approximately 85% of which are singletons. The sequencing here drew on peripheral blood, taken 28 days after the second dose of the MenACWY control vaccine. Receptors originate from an adult who received the MenACWY meningococcal vaccine as a control.

The chain links TRBV12-5 to TRBJ1-5, with D unresolved. Between the trimmed V and J ends, which lost 7 bases and 3 bases, there was a span of 13 bases. This CDR3 spans 14 amino acids. CDR1 and CDR2 (germline): LGHNT, FRNRAP. CDR3 residues: CASAPSGFNQPQHF. DNA for the CDR3: TGTGCTAGTGCCCCGTCGGGGTTCAATCAGCCCCAGCATTTT.

The rearrangement links TRBV7-9 to TRBJ1-1; the match to TRBD1 covers 7 bases. Looked up from germline, CDR1 is SEHNR and CDR2 is FQNEAQ (reference sequence). V gave up 8 bases and J gave up 3 bases; unmatched junction bases: 0. The CDR3 is made up of 11 amino acids. CDR3 sequence (DNA): TGTGCCAGCCAGGGGGACACTGAAGCTTTCTTT. Translated, it gives CASQGDTEAFF.

This clone was observed a few times. The chain combines TRBV7-2 with TRBJ2-7, with 7 bases fitting TRBD1. The V segment lost 4 bases and the J segment 1 base; nucleotides outside the gene matches: 4. Germline V CDR1 and CDR2: SGHTA, FQGNSA. The CDR3 spans 14 residues. CDR3 sequence: CASSSDRVSYEQYF. DNA for the CDR3: TGTGCCAGCAGCTCTGACAGGGTTTCCTACGAGCAGTACTTC.

V and J are TRBV27 and TRBJ1-2, with D perhaps TRBD1 (5 bases). Trimming took 3 bases from V and 8 from J, leaving 10 bases between them. This CDR3 has 12 amino acids. Germline-derived CDR1 and CDR2 are MNHEY and SMNVEV (reference sequence). CDR3 DNA: TGTGCCAGCAGTTTCCAGGGTGGAGGCTACACCTTC. Amino acids: CASSFQGGGYTF.

The rearrangement links TRBV5-1 to TRBJ1-2; D unclear. V was shortened by 4 bases and J by 2 bases, with 12 bases between the two germline ends. In germline, CDR1 is SGHRS, CDR2 YFSETQ. The CDR3 is 14 residues long. CDR3 region: CASSPDTWNYGYTF. The CDR3 DNA follows: TGCGCCAGCAGCCCTGACACCTGGAACTATGGCTACACCTTC.

About this clone itself: Other DNA sequences in the sample encode the same CDR3. The V gene is TRBV19, the J gene TRBJ1-5; 12 positions agree with TRBD1. The CDR3 is 16 amino acids. Trimming took 2 bases from V and 7 from J; bases not matched to a gene: 6. Germline V gene lookup returns CDR1 LNHDA and CDR2 SQIVND (reference sequence). The CDR3 protein is CASSIPGQGARQPQHF. The CDR3 DNA sequence: TGTGCCAGTAGTATACCGGGACAGGGGGCTCGGCAGCCCCAGCATTTT.

CDR3 loop: CASRRKENTEAFF. The CDR3 nucleotides read TGTGCCAGTCGTAGGAAGGAGAACACTGAAGCTTTCTTT. V is TRBV19 and J is TRBJ1-1; D not resolved. Germline-derived CDR1 and CDR2 are LNHDA and SQIVND (reference sequence). The ends were cut back, 8 bases at V and 1 base at J, with 11 bases in the middle. There are 13 residues in the CDR3.

The chain couples TRBV9 to TRBJ2-2, with D unresolved. V dropped 4 bases and J dropped 9 bases, with 7 bases sitting between them. CDR3 length equals 11 residues. Germline CDR1 and CDR2: SGDLS and YYNGEE. The CDR3 sequence: CASSPNRELFF. The CDR3 nucleotides are TGTGCCAGCAGCCCGAACCGGGAGCTGTTTTTT.

The chain links TRBV5-4 to TRBJ2-1; D possibly matches TRBD1 or TRBD2 (5 bases each). V gave up 4 bases and J gave up 0 bases, with 14 bases separating them. Germline assignment: CDR1 SGHNT and CDR2 YYREEE (reference sequence). The CDR3 consists of 16 residues. CDR3 in DNA: TGTGCCAGCAGCCACCGGGGCGGTATCTCCTACAATGAGCAGTTCTTC. Encoded protein: CASSHRGGISYNEQFF.

This chain connects TRBV5-1 to TRBJ1-2, with 10 bases that match TRBD1. Germline-derived CDR1 and CDR2 are SGHRS and YFSETQ. This CDR3 is built from 12 residues. The V and J ends lost 4 bases and 10 bases, in that order; junction bases with no gene match: 4. CDR3 in DNA: TGCGCCAGCAGCCTTGGGACAGGGGTCTACACCTTC. It encodes CASSLGTGVYTF.

The rearrangement uses TRBV6-2 or TRBV6-3 and TRBJ2-3, with D uncertain. The ends were cut back, 4 bases at V and 0 bases at J, with 2 bases in the middle. The CDR3 totals 12 residues. Germline-derived CDR1 and CDR2 are MNHEY and SVGEGT. The CDR3 is CASSSSTDTQYF. Here the CDR3 DNA reads TGTGCCAGCAGTTCTAGCACAGATACGCAGTATTTT.

The rearrangement joins TRBV29-1 to TRBJ1-4; D is undetermined. The V end was cut by 3 bases, the J end by 6 bases, with 5 bases between. CDR1 and CDR2 (germline): SQVTM, ANQGSEA. The CDR3 loop spans 11 amino acids. For the CDR3, the DNA is TGCAGCGTTGAGGTAGATGAAAAACTGTTTTTT. The encoded protein is CSVEVDEKLFF. The full variable domain, with the rest looked up from reference TRBV29-1 and TRBJ1-4, is SAVISQKPSRDICQRGTSLTIQCQVDSQVTMMFWYRQQPGQSLTLIATANQGSEATYESGFVIDKFPISRPNLTFSTLTVSNMSPEDSSIYLCSVEVDEKLFFGSGTQLSVL.

In this sample, this clone turned up a few times. The chain uses TRBV5-1 and TRBJ2-1, with 12 nucleotides matching TRBD2. The CDR3 contains 16 residues. In germline, CDR1 is SGHRS, CDR2 YFSETQ. The V and J ends lost 0 bases and 5 bases, in that order; junction bases with no gene match: 3. The CDR3 region is CASSLEGLAGHNEQFF. In DNA form, the CDR3 reads TGCGCCAGCAGCTTGGAGGGACTAGCGGGTCACAATGAGCAGTTCTTC.

The CDR3: CASSAQGPLYEQYV. DNA for the CDR3: TGTGCCAGCTCAGCACAGGGGCCCCTTTACGAGCAGTACGTC. The chain links TRBV18 to TRBJ2-7; the match to TRBD1 covers 7 bases. This CDR3 has 14 residues. V shed 5 bases and J 4 bases; nucleotides not matched to a gene: 8. Germline V gene sequence: CDR1 KGHSH, CDR2 LQKENI.

The chain couples TRBV6-5 to TRBJ1-2; D unclear. Germline V gene sequence: CDR1 MNHEY, CDR2 SVGAGI. V lost 6 bases and J 7 bases, leaving 9 bases between the germline ends. CDR3 size: 11 residues. CDR3 in DNA: TGTGCCAGCAGGCTTGGCGGTGGCTACACCTTC. It yields the protein CASRLGGGYTF.

The chain joins TRBV6-1 to TRBJ2-7; D not resolved. Germline V gives CDR1 MNHNS, CDR2 SASEGT. Trimming stripped 2 bases from V and 3 bases from J, with 5 bases between. The CDR3 spans 12 residues. CDR3 bases: TGTGCCAGCAGTGAATCCATCTACGAGCAGTACGTC. It encodes CASSESIYEQYV.

This sequence joins TRBV10-2 and TRBJ1-1; D is unresolved. The germline V and J ends were trimmed by 3 bases and 7 bases, with 12 bases remaining between them. Germline V gives CDR1 WSHSY, CDR2 SAAADI. CDR3 length: 13 amino acids. The CDR3 DNA reads as TGCGCCAGCAGTGACGCCGCGGCAGTTGAAGCTTTCTTT. Translating it yields CASSDAAAVEAFF.

The chain employs TRBV13 and TRBJ2-2, with D perhaps TRBD2 (6 bases). CDR1 and CDR2 from the germline V gene are PRHDT and FYEKMQ (reference sequence). This CDR3 is 15 amino acids long. CDR3 residues: CASTERRVSTGELFF. In DNA form, the CDR3 reads TGTGCTTCGACCGAAAGGAGGGTTAGCACCGGGGAGCTGTTTTTT.

This clone appeared a few times. The chain recombines TRBV7-6 with TRBJ1-4; TRBD1 aligns across 8 bases. Germline CDR1 reads SGHVS; CDR2 reads FNYEAQ. This CDR3 contains 16 residues. V was clipped by 5 bases and J by 8 bases; unmatched bases: 13. DNA of the CDR3: TGTGCCAGCAGCCTTGGACAGGGATCACGTCGGGAAAAACTGTTTTTT. Its protein is CASSLGQGSRREKLFF.

This chain connects TRBV19 to TRBJ2-2; 9 bases align to TRBD1. V gave up 5 bases and J gave up 6 bases; unmatched junction bases: 10. Germline V gene data show CDR1 as LNHDA and CDR2 as SQIVND (reference sequence). CDR3 size: 16 residues. The CDR3: CASSPGQGSTAGELFF. In DNA, the CDR3 is TGTGCCAGTAGTCCCGGACAGGGGAGTACGGCCGGGGAGCTGTTTTTT.

V usage is TRBV5-5 and J usage is TRBJ2-1; D may be TRBD2 (6 bases). The CDR3 consists of 13 residues. Trimming removed 4 bases from V and 4 bases from J, with 9 bases in between. The V gene's germline CDR1 is SGHKS and CDR2 YYEKEE (reference sequence). The CDR3 is CASSLGTYNEQFF. CDR3 nucleotides: TGTGCCAGCAGCCTCGGGACTTACAATGAGCAGTTCTTC. The full variable domain, rest sourced from reference TRBV5-5 and TRBJ2-1, is DAGVTQSPTHLIKTRGQQVTLRCSPISGHKSVSWYQQVLGQGPQFIFQYYEKEERGRGNFPDRFSARQFPNYSSELNVNALLLGDSALYLCASSLGTYNEQFFGPGTRLTVL.

The chain joins TRBV19 to TRBJ1-2; the match to TRBD1 covers 11 bases. Germline-derived CDR1 and CDR2 are LNHDA and SQIVND (reference sequence). The CDR3 covers 16 residues. After removal of 5 bases from V and 3 bases from J, the junction contained 8 bases not matched to a gene. The CDR3 DNA is TGTGCCAGTAGTGTCAGGAGGGACAGGGGGGACTATGGCTACACCTTC. Its protein product is CASSVRRDRGDYGYTF.

Notes on this clone: Additional DNA sequences in this sample encode the identical CDR3. J is TRBJ1-6 and V is TRBV5-1; D is ambiguous. CDR1 is SGHRS and CDR2 is YFSETQ in the germline V gene. The CDR3 length is 12 residues. With 0 bases removed from V and 9 bases from J, the gap between germline ends came to 4 bases. The CDR3 DNA reads TGCGCCAGCAGCTTGGAAGGTTCACCCCTCCACTTT. It specifies CASSLEGSPLHF.

The CDR3 nucleotides read TGCGCCAGCAGCCAAGATTGGACTAGCGCCAACTTAGGGGACGAGCAGTACTTC. Translated: CASSQDWTSANLGDEQYF. V usage is TRBV4-3 and J usage is TRBJ2-7; 9 nucleotides match TRBD2. Per germline, CDR1 LGHNA and CDR2 YSLEER. The CDR3 is 18 amino acids. The trim removed 0 bases at V and 5 bases at J, leaving 14 bases unmatched.

This rearrangement joins TRBV28 to TRBJ1-2; possibly TRBD1 for D (6 bases). Looked up from germline, CDR1 is MDHEN and CDR2 is SYDVKM. The CDR3 spans 14 residues. The V end lost 5 bases, the J end lost 3 bases, and 13 bases lay between the germline ends. This CDR3 reads CASSGWDTYYGYTF. The CDR3 nucleotides are TGTGCCAGCAGTGGGTGGGACACGTACTATGGCTACACCTTC.

The V and J genes are TRBV6-4 and TRBJ1-2; D uncertain. The CDR3 spans 16 residues. Germline CDR1 MRHNA, CDR2 SNTAGT. V lost 6 bases and J lost 0, with 17 bases in between. CDR3 in amino acids: CASSPTGGITNYGYTF. The CDR3 coding sequence is TGTGCCAGCAGCCCGACGGGAGGGATCACTAACTATGGCTACACCTTC.

V is TRBV5-1 and J is TRBJ2-2, with TRBD1 matching 7 bases. The CDR3 contains 15 residues. J lost 4 bases, V lost 2 bases, and 5 bases had no gene match. The germline CDR1 and CDR2 sequences are SGHRS and YFSETQ. For the CDR3, the DNA is TGCGCCAGCAGCTTCAGACAGGGTGGCACCGGGGAGCTGTTTTTT. Translating gives CASSFRQGGTGELFF.

The CDR3 DNA follows: TGTGCCAGCAGTTACTCTGCGGACAGGGGGCTCACCCAGTACTTC. Its translation is CASSYSADRGLTQYF. The chain uses TRBV6-5 and TRBJ2-5; 11 bases match TRBD1. The CDR3 is made up of 15 amino acids. Germline V gives CDR1 MNHEY, CDR2 SVGAGI. V was clipped by 0 bases and J by 8 bases; unmatched bases: 5.

The rearrangement links TRBV7-9 to TRBJ1-2; 9 bases fit TRBD1. Germline trimming cut 5 bases from V and 4 bases from J; bases unmatched to any gene: 8. The germline V gene encodes CDR1 SEHNR and CDR2 FQNEAQ (reference sequence). The CDR3 runs to 15 residues. In nucleotides, the CDR3 is TGTGCCAGCAGCGACCGGGACAGGGAGGGCTATGGCTACACCTTC. It translates to CASSDRDREGYGYTF.

The gene calls are TRBV5-6 and TRBJ1-2; D not certain. This CDR3 has 13 residues. Germline V gene lookup returns CDR1 SGHDT and CDR2 YYEEEE. Deletions cut 0 bases from V and 7 bases from J, with 10 bases between. CDR3: CASSLGGGFGYTF. As DNA, the CDR3 is TGTGCCAGCAGCTTGGGAGGAGGTTTTGGCTACACCTTC.